The following is a T cell receptor beta chain sequence with its context. Using immunoSEQ multiplex PCR, the repertoire was profiled, and TCRdb retains in-frame clones only, with some absent. The data hold fewer than 110,000 clones, with around 90% observed a single time. The sample is drawn from a study of T cell changes during pregnancy in multiple sclerosis. The CDR3 loop spans 15 amino acids. Trimming pared 4 bases from V and 1 base from J, leaving 13 bases between. Germline V gene data show CDR1 as LNHDA and CDR2 as SQIVND (reference sequence). The sequence was obtained from a female donor in good health, enrolled as a control in a pregnancy study. The sample in question was peripheral blood, obtained in the third trimester of pregnancy. The rearrangement links TRBV19 to TRBJ1-1; TRBD1 is a possible D gene (5 bases). CDR3 region: CASSRGTSQNTEAFF. CDR3 in DNA: TGTGCCAGTAGTAGGGGGACTTCCCAGAACACTGAAGCTTTCTTT.